The next 2 T cell receptor beta chains were all read from a single sample in a study of T cell repertoires in cytomegalovirus infection. Each CDR3 protein is one row after TCRdb ran MiXCR on the reads. The sample gives roughly 500,000 distinct CDR3 sequences, about 11% of which show up once; roughly 10% is in the top ten. Sequences were obtained from PBMCs. The source is a human donor in good health (CMV status not recorded). Some clones in this sample may be carry-over from other donors' samples.

This clonotype was detected ten times or more. The chain carries TRBV14 and TRBJ1-4; unclear D gene. CDR1 and CDR2 from the germline V gene are SGHDN and FVKESK. The V end was cut by 5 bases, the J end by 8 bases, with 15 bases between. The CDR3 is made up of 14 amino acids. CDR3 protein: CASSTQTVGEKLFF. DNA of the CDR3: TGTGCCAGCAGCACCCAGACGGTCGGGGAAAAACTGTTTTTT.

Turning to this clonotype: A read error is possible here, since a much larger clone lies one base away. The chain combines TRBV19 with TRBJ2-7; TRBD2 matches 7 bases. CDR1 is LNHDA and CDR2 is SQIVND in the germline V gene (reference sequence). The CDR3 is 15 residues long. V dropped 4 bases and J dropped 2; count of bases not matched to a gene: 8. CDR3 loop: CASSTAEGRAYEQYF. CDR3 nucleotide sequence: TGTGCCAGTAGTACAGCAGAAGGGAGGGCCTACGAGCAGTACTTC.